This T cell receptor (beta chain) was identified during a study of blood T cell repertoires in COVID-19. Looking at the study overall: Acute and convalescent COVID-19 samples came from the United States, Italy and Spain.

As handled by the study authors: Amplified reference gene primers provided the basis for estimating nucleated cell counts. TCRdb keeps only in-frame clones here, not all; method: immunoSEQ multiplex PCR. V and J calls and clone size are copied from that table; D and trimming were computed from the DNA. The data hold nearly 85,000 clones, with around 88% observed a single time. Germline V gene lookup returns CDR1 SNHLY and CDR2 FYNNEI. This CDR3 is built from 13 residues. V was cut by 10 bases and J by 0 bases, with 11 bases left in between. Sequenced: peripheral blood. This clonotype was obtained from a woman in her sixties with acute or convalescent COVID-19. The chain joins TRBV2 to TRBJ2-3, with D tentatively TRBD2 (6 bases). The CDR3 DNA is TGTGCCACCAAAAGCGGGAGCACAGATACGCAGTATTTT. Its translation: CATKSGSTDTQYF.